A single sample gave rise to the 9 T cell receptor beta chains below, sequenced in a study of Graves' ophthalmopathy and Graves' hyperthyroidism. The authors amplified TCR beta CDR3 regions from RNA transcripts. Following a first-round RT-PCR that used HTBI primers, a second-round multiplex PCR was carried out. MiXCR, applied by TCRdb to the multiplex PCR reads, yields one record per CDR3 protein. The table lists 600,000 to 950,000 distinct CDR3 sequences, roughly 40% of them singletons. The sequenced sample was peripheral blood. These receptors all stem from an adult man with Graves' ophthalmopathy.

Ten or more counts support this clonotype. The V call is TRBV13, the J call TRBJ1-1; maybe TRBD1 (5 bases). Trimming cost V 3 bases and J 1 base, with 12 bases left between them. The V gene's germline CDR1 is PRHDT and CDR2 FYEKMQ (reference sequence). This CDR3 contains 15 residues. As DNA, the CDR3 is TGTGCCAGCAGCTTCATGACGGGGGGGAACACTGAAGCTTTCTTT. It specifies CASSFMTGGNTEAFF. Full variable domain (missing parts from reference TRBV13 and TRBJ1-1): AAGVIQSPRHLIKEKRETATLKCYPIPRHDTVYWYQQGPGQDPQFLISFYEKMQSDKGSIPDRFSAQQFSDYHSELNMSSLELGDSALYFCASSFMTGGNTEAFFGQGTRLTVV.

The chain combines TRBV5-6 with TRBJ2-2; D gene uncertain. The germline gives CDR1 SGHDT, CDR2 YYEEEE. V was shortened by 2 bases and J by 4 bases, with 9 bases between the two germline ends. The CDR3 has 14 amino acids. The CDR3 spells CASSFGLSTGELFF. CDR3 nucleotide sequence: TGTGCCAGCAGCTTTGGGCTGAGCACCGGGGAGCTGTTTTTT.

This clonotype was seen a few times. The chain employs TRBV6-6 and TRBJ1-5; TRBD1 matches at 7 bases. This CDR3 has 14 amino acids. V was pared by 5 bases and J by 3 bases, with 4 bases of the junction left unmatched. CDR1 is MNHNY and CDR2 is SVGAGI in the germline V gene (reference sequence). The CDR3 nucleotides are TGTGCCAGCAGTCACAGGGGAATCAATCAGCCCCAGCATTTT. Translation gives CASSHRGINQPQHF.

There are a few counts of this clonotype. The gene calls are TRBV9 and TRBJ1-6; the D gene is possibly TRBD1 (5 bases). Trimming removed 4 bases at V and 10 bases at J, with 18 bases between. Germline values: CDR1 SGDLS, CDR2 YYNGEE. CDR3 length: 15 residues. The CDR3 loop reads CASSPDGTRRSPLHF. As DNA, the CDR3 is TGTGCCAGCAGCCCTGATGGGACTCGGAGATCACCCCTCCACTTT.

The chain recombines TRBV10-3 with TRBJ1-2, with D perhaps TRBD1 (6 bases). This CDR3 is 15 amino acids long. Trimming pared 2 bases from V and 0 bases from J, leaving 10 bases between. The V gene's germline CDR1 is ENHRY and CDR2 SYGVKD. Here the CDR3 DNA reads TGTGCCATCAGTGAGGGCGGGGGCACTAACTATGGCTACACCTTC. Its protein is CAISEGGGTNYGYTF.

This chain joins TRBV7-9 and TRBJ2-6; D unclear. Germline CDR1 reads SEHNR; CDR2 reads FQNEAQ (reference sequence). Trimming removed 3 bases from V and 0 bases from J, with 9 bases in between. The CDR3 length is 16 residues. In nucleotides, the CDR3 is TGTGCCAGCAGCTTCGGCGGCTACTCTGGGGCCAACGTCCTGACTTTC. This gives the protein CASSFGGYSGANVLTF. The variable domain in full, with the rest retrieved from reference TRBV7-9 and TRBJ2-6, is DTGVSQNPRHKITKRGQNVTFRCDPISEHNRLYWYRQTLGQGPEFLTYFQNEAQLEKSRLLSDRFSAERPKGSFSTLEIQRTEQGDSAMYLCASSFGGYSGANVLTFGAGSRLTVL.

This clonotype was counted only a few times. The J gene is TRBJ1-4, the V gene TRBV5-4; 9 positions match TRBD1. The germline CDR1 and CDR2 sequences are SGHNT and YYREEE (reference sequence). CDR3 length: 14 residues. After removal of 4 bases from V and 7 bases from J, the junction contained 5 bases not matched to a gene. CDR3 DNA: TGTGCCAGCAGCAAACAGGGGGCGTCTGAAAAACTGTTTTTT. It yields the protein CASSKQGASEKLFF.

This chain connects TRBV7-8 to TRBJ2-6, with 7 bases identical to TRBD1. V lost 4 bases, J lost 2 bases, and 17 bases stayed unmatched. CDR1 is SGHVS, CDR2 FQNEAQ, per germline. This CDR3 has 20 amino acids. CDR3 in DNA: TGTGCCAGCAGCTCCCTTGACAGGGCCCGTTTGGGGGCTGGGGCCAACGTCCTGACTTTC. This encodes CASSSLDRARLGAGANVLTF.

This chain joins TRBV7-2 and TRBJ1-3, with D possibly TRBD1 on 5 matching bases. The germline gives CDR1 SGHTA, CDR2 FQGNSA. Trimming cost V 5 bases and J 2 bases, with 13 bases left between them. The CDR3 has 15 amino acids. The CDR3 nucleotides read TGTGCCAGCAGCCCGGGGCAGGGCCCTGGAAACACCATATATTTT. It translates to CASSPGQGPGNTIYF.